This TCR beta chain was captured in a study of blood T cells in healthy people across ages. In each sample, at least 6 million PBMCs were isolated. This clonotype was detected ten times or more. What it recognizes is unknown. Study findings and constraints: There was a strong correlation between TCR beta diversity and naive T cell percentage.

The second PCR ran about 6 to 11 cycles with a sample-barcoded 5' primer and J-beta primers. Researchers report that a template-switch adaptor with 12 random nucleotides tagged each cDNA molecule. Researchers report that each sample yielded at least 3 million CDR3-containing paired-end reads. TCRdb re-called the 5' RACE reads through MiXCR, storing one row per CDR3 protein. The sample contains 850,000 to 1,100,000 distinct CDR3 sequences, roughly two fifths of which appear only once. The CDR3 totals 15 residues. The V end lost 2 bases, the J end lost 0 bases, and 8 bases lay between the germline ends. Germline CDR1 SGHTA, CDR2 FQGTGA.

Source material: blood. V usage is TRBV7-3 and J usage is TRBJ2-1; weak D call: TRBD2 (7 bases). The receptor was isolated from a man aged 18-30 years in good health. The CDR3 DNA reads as TGTGCCAGCAGCTTAGCGGGGGCCTCCTACAATGAGCAGTTCTTC. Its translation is CASSLAGASYNEQFF.